Below, 10 T cell receptor beta chains from the same sample are listed, as sequenced in a study of blood T cell repertoires in COVID-19. Sequenced by immunoSEQ multiplex PCR; TCRdb stores in-frame clones only, minus some. The sample lists about 170,000 clones; 88% were seen once. Material: peripheral blood. These TCRs come from a man aged 45-65 years who had recovered from COVID-19.

V usage is TRBV27 and J usage is TRBJ2-7; 10 nucleotides line up with TRBD2. Germline-derived CDR1 and CDR2 are MNHEY and SMNVEV (reference sequence). This CDR3 is 14 amino acids long. With V trimmed by 6 bases and J by 6 bases, 8 bases remained unmatched. The chain's CDR3 is CASRPSGSPAEQYF. CDR3 DNA: TGTGCCAGCAGACCTAGCGGGAGTCCGGCCGAGCAGTACTTC.

The genes are TRBV25-1 and TRBJ2-7; maybe TRBD1 (7 bases). CDR1 and CDR2 (germline): MGHDK, SYGVNS. Trimming took 4 bases from V and 7 from J, leaving 17 bases between them. CDR3 size: 14 residues. This chain's CDR3 is CASSASDRAGEQYF. The DNA for the CDR3 is TGTGCCAGCAGTGCCTCCGACAGGGCGGGGGAGCAGTACTTC.

In its sample, this clone was seen once. For the CDR3, the DNA is TGTGCCAGCAGCTTACGGTTGGACAGGAGGGATGGGGCTTTCTTT. Its translation: CASSLRLDRRDGAFF. The chain links TRBV7-2 to TRBJ1-1, with 7 bases matching TRBD1. There are 15 residues in the CDR3. V dropped 2 bases and J dropped 11; count of bases not matched to a gene: 14. Germline assignment: CDR1 SGHTA and CDR2 FQGNSA.

This chain joins TRBV7-8 and TRBJ1-3; TRBD1 matches 8 bases. J gave up 4 bases and V 6 bases, and 8 bases lay outside the gene matches. The CDR3 contains 15 residues. CDR1 is SGHVS, CDR2 FQNEAQ, per germline. DNA for the CDR3: TGTGCCAGCAGGGACAGGGATCTTGCGGGAAACACCATATATTTT. As protein: CASRDRDLAGNTIYF.

V gene TRBV3-1 (or the pseudogene TRBV3-2) combines with J gene TRBJ2-2, with D perhaps matching TRBD2 (6 bases). The CDR3 sequence is 17 residues long. V was cut by 0 bases and J by 0 bases, with 11 bases left in between. Germline V gives CDR1 LGHDT, CDR2 YNNKEL (reference sequence). The CDR3 DNA reads as TGTGCCAGCAGCCAAGATCGTCGGGGGTCGAACACCGGGGAGCTGTTTTTT. Translated, it gives CASSQDRRGSNTGELFF.

The genes are TRBV19 and TRBJ1-5, with D perhaps TRBD1 (5 bases). The germline gives CDR1 LNHDA, CDR2 SQIVND (reference sequence). The CDR3 spans 13 residues. The CDR3 DNA reads as TGTGCGGGGAGGGGCCTTAGCAATCAGCCCCAGCATTTT. Translating it yields CAGRGLSNQPQHF.

The chain recombines TRBV18 with TRBJ2-3; TRBD2 is a possible D gene (6 bases). Germline V gene lookup returns CDR1 KGHSH and CDR2 LQKENI. The ends were cut back, 0 bases at V and 7 bases at J, with 23 bases in the middle. The CDR3 length is 18 residues. The DNA for the CDR3 is TGTGCCAGCTCACCACCCGGGAGCGGCGAGCGGGCCGGGAATACGCAGTATTTT. This codes for CASSPPGSGERAGNTQYF.

V and J are TRBV19 and TRBJ2-1; 12 bases agree with TRBD2. This CDR3 contains 19 residues. V gave up 5 bases and J gave up 3 bases; unmatched junction bases: 14. Per germline, CDR1 LNHDA and CDR2 SQIVND (reference sequence). The CDR3 here is CASSFLAGGPLRSYNEQFF. The CDR3 coding sequence is TGTGCCAGTAGTTTCCTAGCGGGGGGGCCGTTAAGAAGCTACAATGAGCAGTTCTTC. Combining the CDR3 with reference TRBV19 and TRBJ2-1 gives the whole variable domain DGGITQSPKYLFRKEGQNVTLSCEQNLNHDAMYWYRQDPGQGLRLIYYSQIVNDFQKGDIAEGYSVSREKKESFPLTVTSAQKNPTAFYLCASSFLAGGPLRSYNEQFFGPGTRLTVL.

V gene TRBV12-5 combines with J gene TRBJ2-3; D is ambiguous. Germline CDR1 is LGHNT and CDR2 is FRNRAP. Trimming took off 1 base at V and 2 bases at J, with 4 bases between the two ends. This CDR3 comprises 13 residues. This chain's CDR3 is CASGLDSTDTQYF. The CDR3 nucleotides read TGTGCTAGTGGTTTGGACTCCACAGATACGCAGTATTTT. The full variable domain, with the rest looked up from reference TRBV12-5 and TRBJ2-3, is DARVTQTPRHKVTEMGQEVTMRCQPILGHNTVFWYRQTMMQGLELLAYFRNRAPLDDSGMPKDRFSAEMPDATLATLKIQPSEPRDSAVYFCASGLDSTDTQYFGPGTRLTVL.

In this sample, this clone turned up once. The rearrangement uses TRBV11-2 and TRBJ2-7; TRBD1 agrees at 7 bases. The CDR3 sequence is 15 residues long. Germline lookup yields CDR1 SGHAT and CDR2 FQNNGV. V lost 5 bases and J lost 4; bases outside the gene matches: 11. Here the CDR3 reads CASSPPNRDRYEQYF. CDR3 DNA sequence: TGTGCCAGCAGCCCGCCCAACCGGGACAGATACGAGCAGTACTTC.